This TCR beta chain stems from a study of blood T cell repertoires in COVID-19. Whole-study context: Samples taken during acute and convalescent COVID-19 were collected in the United States, Italy and Spain. The cDNA or gDNA used as material had been derived from T cells, B-cell-depleted T cells, or PBMCs.

The sample holds a few counts of this clone. Only in-frame clones appear in the TCRdb table, and some are missing; sequencing was by immunoSEQ multiplex PCR. Here the sample spans some 120,000 clones, about 86% being singletons. The CDR3 loop spans 13 amino acids. Trimming took 1 base from V and 3 from J, leaving 7 bases between them. Germline V CDR1 and CDR2: SGHKS, YYEKEE (reference sequence). This TCR came from an older man with active or convalescent COVID-19. Sequenced sample: peripheral blood. V and J are TRBV5-5 and TRBJ1-1; tentatively, D is TRBD1 (5 bases). The CDR3 DNA follows: TGTGCCAGCAGCTTGTTACAGGACACTGAAGCTTTCTTT. Translating it yields CASSLLQDTEAFF.